The source of this T cell receptor (beta chain) is a study of shared clonotypes between healthy human individuals. The data were produced by immunoSEQ multiplex PCR, yet TCRdb's version contains in-frame clones alone and is incomplete. The data contain about 2 million clones, approximately 94% of them seen just once; the ten biggest clones take up 0.9% to 1.5%. Selected positively for CCR7 and CD45RO-negative, naive CD8 cells excluded terminally differentiated effector memory CD45RA+ cells. The V and J ends lost 4 bases and 7 bases respectively, with 14 bases between them. The CDR3 runs to 13 residues. Germline CDR1 and CDR2: MDHEN and SYDVKM.

The sequence derives from a man younger than 30 in good health. V gene TRBV28 combines with J gene TRBJ2-7, with D unresolved. The sequenced material came from naive CD8+ T cells sorted from blood. CDR3 DNA sequence: TGTGCCAGCAGTTATCGGACCGTGAGGGAGCAGTACTTC. Translating gives CASSYRTVREQYF. The full variable domain, its missing parts supplied by reference TRBV28 and TRBJ2-7, is DVKVTQSSRYLVKRTGEKVFLECVQDMDHENMFWYRQDPGLGLRLIYFSYDVKMKEKGDIPEGYSVSREKKERFSLILESASTNQTSMYLCASSYRTVREQYFGPGTRLTVT.